This T cell receptor beta chain was retrieved from a study of cytomegalovirus exposure and HLA in healthy donors. Study context: A prior study identified approximately 110 million unique TCR beta sequences from some 200 million T cells. In an early release, HLA-typed donors contributed roughly 85 million unique TCR sequences.

PCR amplification relied on 60 Vbeta primers (plus 13 Jbeta primers). Data came from immunoSEQ multiplex PCR; TCRdb stores just in-frame clones and leaves some out. The sample yields fewer than 150,000 clones, 60% to 85% seen once. The CDR3 length is 13 residues. CDR1 and CDR2 (germline): ENHRY, SYGVKD. V lost 7 bases, J lost 3 bases, and 6 bases stayed unmatched. Study-wide findings and caveats: A further, later analysis showed that HLA-associated TCR beta chains (compared with equally common others) were more clonally expanded. Apart from CMV serostatus, no immune exposure information was available.

Concerning this clone: Its target is unknown.

The sequence derives from a male donor in good health and CMV-seronegative. The sequenced material came from PBMCs. V gene TRBV10-3 combines with J gene TRBJ2-7; 7 bases map to TRBD1. The DNA for the CDR3 is TGTGCCATCACCCGGGACAGCTACTACGAGCAGTACTTC. Encoded protein: CAITRDSYYEQYF.